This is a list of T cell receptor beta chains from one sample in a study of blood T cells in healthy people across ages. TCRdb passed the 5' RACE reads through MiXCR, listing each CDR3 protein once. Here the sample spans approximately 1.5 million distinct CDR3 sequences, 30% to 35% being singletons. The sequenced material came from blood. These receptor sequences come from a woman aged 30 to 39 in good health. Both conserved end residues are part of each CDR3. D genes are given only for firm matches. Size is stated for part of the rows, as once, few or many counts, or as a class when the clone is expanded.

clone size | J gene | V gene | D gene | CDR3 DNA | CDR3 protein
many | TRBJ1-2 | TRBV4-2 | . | TGTGCCAGCAGCCAAGATTCGAAGGCAGTCGACAACTATGGCTACACCTTC | CASSQDSKAVDNYGYTF
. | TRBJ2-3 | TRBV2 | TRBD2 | TGTGCCAGGACCAGACTAGCGGGGCGCACAGATACGCAGTATTTT | CARTRLAGRTDTQYF
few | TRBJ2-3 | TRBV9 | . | TGTGCCAGCAGCCCTTATGATGGCTCGCTTCGAACAGATACGCAGTATTTT | CASSPYDGSLRTDTQYF
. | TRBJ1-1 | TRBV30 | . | TGTGCCTGGAGGAGACACCCTCGGGACACTGAAGCTTTCTTT | CAWRRHPRDTEAFF
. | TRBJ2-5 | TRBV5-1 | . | TGCGCCAGCCGCCAAACCAAGAGCTCCTACAATGAGCAGTACTTC | CASRQTKSSYNEQYF
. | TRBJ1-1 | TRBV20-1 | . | TGCAGTGCTAGAGATCTGAACACTGAAGCTTTCTTT | CSARDLNTEAFF
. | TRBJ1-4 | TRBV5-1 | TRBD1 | TGCGCCAGCAGCCTGGACAGGGCTGTAGGAGAAAAACTGTTTTTT | CASSLDRAVGEKLFF
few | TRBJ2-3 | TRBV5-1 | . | TGCGCCAGCAGCGTTTCCGGGACGGCTATGTCAGATACGCAGTATTTT | CASSVSGTAMSDTQYF
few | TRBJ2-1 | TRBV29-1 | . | TGCAGCGTTGATTGGGGTTCGGGTGGCGAGCAGTTCTTC | CSVDWGSGGEQFF
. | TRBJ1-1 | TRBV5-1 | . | TGCGCCAGCAGCTGGGCTGGGGGTAATAGTGAAGCTTTCTTT | CASSWAGGNSEAFF
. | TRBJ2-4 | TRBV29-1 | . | TGCAACGTCCAGGACATAGCCAAAAACATTCAGTACTTC | CNVQDIAKNIQYF
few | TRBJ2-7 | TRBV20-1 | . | TGCAGTGCTGTTGACAAGGGGGTCTACGAGCAGTACTTC | CSAVDKGVYEQYF
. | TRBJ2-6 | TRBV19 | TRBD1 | TGTGCCAGTAACAACAGGGGAGTCTCTGGGGCCAACGTCCGGACTTTC | CASNNRGVSGANVRTF
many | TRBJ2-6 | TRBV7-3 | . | TGTGCCAGCAGCTTAATGGGTTCTGGGGCCAACGTCCTGACTTTC | CASSLMGSGANVLTF
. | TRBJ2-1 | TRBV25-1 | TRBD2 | TGTGCCAGCAGTGCGGCTTTGGCGGGAGTTGGTAATGAGCAGTTCTTC | CASSAALAGVGNEQFF
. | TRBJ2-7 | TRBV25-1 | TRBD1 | TGTGCCAGAAGTGACGGGACAGGGAGTACCCACGAGCAGTACTTC | CARSDGTGSTHEQYF
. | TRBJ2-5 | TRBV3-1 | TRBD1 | TGTGCCAGCAGCCAGTCCCCCAGGACAGGTCAAGAGACCCAGTACTTC | CASSQSPRTGQETQYF
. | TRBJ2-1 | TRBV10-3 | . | TGTGCCATCAGTGAAACTAGCCTGCCCGAGCAGTTCTTC | CAISETSLPEQFF
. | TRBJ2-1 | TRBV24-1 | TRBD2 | TGTGCCACCAGTGACCCGGGGACTAGCGGGTTTGGGCAGTTCTTC | CATSDPGTSGFGQFF
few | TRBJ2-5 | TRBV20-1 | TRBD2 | TGCAGTGCCCTTACCGGGACTAGCGGGGGAAAGACCCAGTACTTC | CSALTGTSGGKTQYF
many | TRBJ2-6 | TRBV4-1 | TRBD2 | TGCGCCAGCAGCCAAGGACCGGGACTAGCGGGCCTCGGAGCTGGGGCCAACGTCCTGACTTTC | CASSQGPGLAGLGAGANVLTF
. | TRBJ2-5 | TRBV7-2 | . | TGTACCAGCAGCTTAGCGGCTCAAGAGACCCAGTACTTC | CTSSLAAQETQYF
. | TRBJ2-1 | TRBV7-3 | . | TGTGCCAGCAGCAATACGCAATTAGCGGACAATGAGCAGTTCTTC | CASSNTQLADNEQFF
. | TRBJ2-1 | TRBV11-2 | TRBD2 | TGTGCCAGCAGCCCAGGTAGCGGGGGGTCCTACAATGAGCAGTTCTTC | CASSPGSGGSYNEQFF
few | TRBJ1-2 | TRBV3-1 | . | TGTGCCAGCAGCCAGGACACCTTCTATGGCTACACCTTC | CASSQDTFYGYTF
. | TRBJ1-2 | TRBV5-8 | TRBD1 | TGTGCCAGCAGTCTGGCACAGGGGGCAAGAGGCTACACCTTC | CASSLAQGARGYTF
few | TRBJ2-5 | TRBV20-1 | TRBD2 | TGCAGTGCTAGAGAGAGGAGGCGGGAGGGCCCTCGGGATGAGACCCAGTACTTC | CSARERRREGPRDETQYF
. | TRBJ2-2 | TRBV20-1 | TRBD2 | TGCAGTGCTAGAGCGAAACCGGGACTACTTACCGGGGAGCTGTTTTTT | CSARAKPGLLTGELFF
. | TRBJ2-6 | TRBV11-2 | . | TGTGCCAGCAGCTTAGATACCCGGGTTGTTGGGGCCAACGTCCTGACTTTC | CASSLDTRVVGANVLTF
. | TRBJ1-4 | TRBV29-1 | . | TGCAGCGTTGGGACCCAAGGGGAAAAACTGTTTTTT | CSVGTQGEKLFF
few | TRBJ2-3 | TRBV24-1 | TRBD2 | TGTGCCACCAGTGACTCGACTAGCGGGGGTGTGACAGATACGCAGTATTTT | CATSDSTSGGVTDTQYF
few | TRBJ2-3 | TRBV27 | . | TGTGCCAGCAAGAGGGCCGTCAGAGGGTATACGCAGTATTTT | CASKRAVRGYTQYF
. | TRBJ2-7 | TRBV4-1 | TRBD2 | TGCGCCAGCAGCCACGTAGCGGGAGTCCCCTACGAGCAGTACTTC | CASSHVAGVPYEQYF
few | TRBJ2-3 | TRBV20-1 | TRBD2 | TGCAGTGCCCTAGCGGGGCACACAGATACGCAGTATTTT | CSALAGHTDTQYF
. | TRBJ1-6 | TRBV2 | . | TGTGCCAGCCGCCGGGGGCTTGACTCACCCCTCCACTTT | CASRRGLDSPLHF
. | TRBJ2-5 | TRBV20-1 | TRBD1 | TGCAGTGCTAGAGTTACGACAGGGGGCAGGGAGACCCAGTACTTC | CSARVTTGGRETQYF
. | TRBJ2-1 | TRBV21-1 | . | TGTGCCAGCAACGGGAACAGCGGGGCGTCTTACAATGAGCAGTTCTTC | CASNGNSGASYNEQFF
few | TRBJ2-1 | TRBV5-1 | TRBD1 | TGCGCCAGCAGCGCAGGGGGCATGTATGAGCAGTTCTTC | CASSAGGMYEQFF
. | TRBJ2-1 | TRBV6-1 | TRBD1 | TGTGCCAGCGGGCAGGGGGCCATCTCCTACAATGAGCAGTTCTTC | CASGQGAISYNEQFF
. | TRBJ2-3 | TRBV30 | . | TGTGCCTGGAGTGACGAAAAGTGGACAGATACGCAGTATTTT | CAWSDEKWTDTQYF
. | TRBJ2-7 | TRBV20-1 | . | TGCAGTGCGCAGTATAACCTGGGATCCTACGAGCAGTACTTC | CSAQYNLGSYEQYF
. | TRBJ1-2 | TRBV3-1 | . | TGTGCCAGCAGCCAAGAAGGGGGGCGCAAGACTGGCTACACCTTC | CASSQEGGRKTGYTF
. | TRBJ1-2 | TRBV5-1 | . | TGCGCCAGCAGCTCAACCCCCACTGAAGAAGGCTACACCTTC | CASSSTPTEEGYTF
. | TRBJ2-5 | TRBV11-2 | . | TGTGCCAGCATGACACAAGAGACCCAGTACTTC | CASMTQETQYF
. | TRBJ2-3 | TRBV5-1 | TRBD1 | TGCGCCAGCAGCTTGGAGGGGGCCCTGCTTAACACAGATACGCAGTATTTT | CASSLEGALLNTDTQYF
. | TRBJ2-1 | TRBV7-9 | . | TGTGCCAGCAGCCAAGCCCTTCCAGGTAGGACGGGGAATGAGCAGTTCTTC | CASSQALPGRTGNEQFF
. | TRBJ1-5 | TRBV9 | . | TGTGCCAGCGGAGACGGGGCAGGGGATCAGCCCCAGCATTTT | CASGDGAGDQPQHF
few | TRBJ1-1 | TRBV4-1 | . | TGCGCCAGCAGCCAAGATACACGGTTCCAGGCTCCGACTGAAGCTTTCTTT | CASSQDTRFQAPTEAFF
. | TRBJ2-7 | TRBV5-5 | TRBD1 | TGTGCCAGCAGCTGGGGGACAGGGAACGAGCAGTACTTC | CASSWGTGNEQYF
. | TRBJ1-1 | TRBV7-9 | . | TGTGCCAGCACTCTAGGGAGGACTGAAGCTTTCTTT | CASTLGRTEAFF
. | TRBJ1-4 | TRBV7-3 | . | TGTGCCAGCAGCTTAGGGCAGATTTTTGGAAAACTGTTTTTT | CASSLGQIFGKLFF
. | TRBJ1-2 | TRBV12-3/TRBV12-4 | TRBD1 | TGTGCCTGCAGTTCCCGACAGGGGTCACGTGGTGGCTACACCTTC | CACSSRQGSRGGYTF
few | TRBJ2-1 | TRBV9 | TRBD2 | TGTGCCAGCAGCATGAACAGGGGAAGGACTAGCGGGAGGGCCATATACTCCTACAATGAGCAGTTCTTC | CASSMNRGRTSGRAIYSYNEQFF
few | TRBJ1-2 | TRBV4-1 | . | TGCGCCAGCAGCCAGGCCCCATTTTGGGAGACTAATGGCTACACCTTC | CASSQAPFWETNGYTF
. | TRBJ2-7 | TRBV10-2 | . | TGCGCCAGCAGTGAGCCGTGGGGGGTATCGACTGGGAACTCCTACGAGCAGTACTTC | CASSEPWGVSTGNSYEQYF
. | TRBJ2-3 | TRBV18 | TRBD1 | TGTGCCAGCTCACCACCGGGACAGATCACAGATACGCAGTATTTT | CASSPPGQITDTQYF
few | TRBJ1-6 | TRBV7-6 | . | TGTGCCAGCAGCTTACCCTATCAGAATTCACCCCTCCACTTT | CASSLPYQNSPLHF
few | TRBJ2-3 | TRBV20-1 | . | TGCAGTGCTAGAGATGGGTTCAGGCTAGCCAGCACAGATACGCAGTATTTT | CSARDGFRLASTDTQYF
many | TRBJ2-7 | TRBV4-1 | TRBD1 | TGCGCCAGCAGCCAAGAGCCGACAGGGCGCTCCTACGAGCAGTACTTC | CASSQEPTGRSYEQYF